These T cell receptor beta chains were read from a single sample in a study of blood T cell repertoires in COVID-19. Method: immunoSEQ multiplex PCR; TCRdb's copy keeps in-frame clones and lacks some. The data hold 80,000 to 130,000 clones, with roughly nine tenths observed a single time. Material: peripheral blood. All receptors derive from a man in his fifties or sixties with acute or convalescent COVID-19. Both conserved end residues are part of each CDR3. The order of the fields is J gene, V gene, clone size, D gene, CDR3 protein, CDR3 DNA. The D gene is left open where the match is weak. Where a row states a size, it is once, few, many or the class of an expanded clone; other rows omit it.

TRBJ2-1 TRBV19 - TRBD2 CASSSGTSGRPYNEQFF TGTGCCAGTAGTTCGGGGACTAGCGGGAGACCCTACAATGAGCAGTTCTTC
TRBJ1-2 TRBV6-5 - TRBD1 CASSASGQGAVGYTF TGTGCCAGCAGCGCATCCGGACAGGGGGCCGTAGGCTACACCTTC
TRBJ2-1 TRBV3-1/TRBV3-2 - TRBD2 CASSQVAPSGHNEQFF TGTGCCAGCAGCCAAGTAGCGCCTAGCGGCCACAATGAGCAGTTCTTC
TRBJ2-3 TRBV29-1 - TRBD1 CSVLTGGADTQYF TGCAGCGTCCTGACAGGGGGGGCAGATACGCAGTATTTT
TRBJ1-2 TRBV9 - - CASQGLNYGYTF TGTGCCAGCCAAGGACTAAACTATGGCTACACCTTC
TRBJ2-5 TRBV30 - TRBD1 CAWSLDRVVQTQYF TGTGCCTGGAGCCTGGACAGGGTGGTTCAGACCCAGTACTTC
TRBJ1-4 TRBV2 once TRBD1 CASIATMDRFNEKLFF TGTGCCAGTATTGCCACTATGGACAGGTTTAATGAAAAACTGTTTTTT
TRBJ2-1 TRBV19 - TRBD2 CASSLRPAGGINEQFF TGTGCCAGTAGTCTACGACCTGCGGGGGGGATAAATGAGCAGTTCTTC
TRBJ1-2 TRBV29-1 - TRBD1 CSAGGLPEGYTF TGCAGCGCAGGGGGCCTCCCCGAGGGCTACACCTTC
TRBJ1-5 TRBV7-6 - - CASSPDSHYSNQPQHF TGTGCCAGCAGCCCAGACAGCCACTATAGCAATCAGCCCCAGCATTTT
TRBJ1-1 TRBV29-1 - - CSVDTGSNTEAFF TGCAGCGTTGATACAGGGAGTAACACTGAAGCTTTCTTT
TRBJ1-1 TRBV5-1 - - CASSLEGVGEAFF TGCGCCAGCAGCTTAGAGGGAGTAGGTGAAGCTTTCTTT
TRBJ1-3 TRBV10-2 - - CASSQQGHGNTIYF TGCGCCAGCAGTCAACAGGGTCACGGAAACACCATATATTTT
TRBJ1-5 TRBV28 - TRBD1 CASSSRDRALKTPQHF TGTGCCAGCAGTTCCCGGGACAGGGCTCTAAAGACGCCCCAGCATTTT
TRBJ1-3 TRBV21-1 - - CASSNPPQPRGNTIYF TGTGCCAGCAGCAACCCCCCCCAACCTCGGGGAAACACCATATATTTT
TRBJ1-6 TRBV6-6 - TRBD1 CASSYATGANSPLHF TGTGCCAGCAGTTACGCTACAGGGGCTAATTCACCCCTCCACTTT
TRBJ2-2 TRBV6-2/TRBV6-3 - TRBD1 CASSYLQGPTNTGELFF TGTGCCAGCAGTTACTTACAGGGGCCCACCAACACCGGGGAGCTGTTTTTT
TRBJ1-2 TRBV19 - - CASSPRVKGNYGYTF TGTGCCAGTAGTCCCCGGGTGAAGGGGAACTATGGCTACACCTTC
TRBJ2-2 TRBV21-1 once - CASSKRTGAHTGELFF TGTGCCAGCAGCAAAAGGACAGGGGCGCACACCGGGGAGCTGTTTTTT
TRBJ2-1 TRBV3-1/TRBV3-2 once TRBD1 CASSLGQGAFSEFF TGTGCCAGCAGCCTCGGACAGGGGGCCTTTTCTGAGTTCTTC
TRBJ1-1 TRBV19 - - CASSVRHDENTEAFF TGTGCCAGTAGTGTACGACACGATGAGAACACTGAAGCTTTCTTT
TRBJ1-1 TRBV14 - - CASRGGSGTEAFF TGTGCCAGCCGGGGGGGGTCGGGGACTGAAGCTTTCTTT
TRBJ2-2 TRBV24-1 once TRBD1 CATMGTGFTGELFF TGTGCCACGATGGGGACAGGCTTCACCGGGGAGCTGTTTTTT
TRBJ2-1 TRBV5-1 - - CASRALTESYNEQFF TGCGCCAGCAGGGCCCTGACAGAGTCCTACAATGAGCAGTTCTTC
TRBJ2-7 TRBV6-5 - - CASSQTWTADYEQYF TGTGCCAGCAGTCAGACTTGGACAGCAGACTACGAGCAGTACTTC
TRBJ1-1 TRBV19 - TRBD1 CASSQSTGTGGRNTEAFF TGTGCCAGTAGCCAATCCACCGGGACAGGGGGCCGGAACACTGAAGCTTTCTTT
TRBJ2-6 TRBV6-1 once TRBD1 CASSDRDRESSGANVLTF TGTGCCAGCAGTGATCGGGACAGGGAGTCTTCTGGGGCCAACGTCCTGACTTTC
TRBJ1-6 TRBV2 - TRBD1 CASSESGGRVGSPLHF TGTGCCAGCAGTGAATCAGGGGGGCGCGTGGGTTCACCCCTCCACTTT
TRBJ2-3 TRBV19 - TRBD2 CASSPRVAGDGDTQYF TGTGCCAGTAGTCCCCGGGTAGCGGGAGACGGAGATACGCAGTATTTT
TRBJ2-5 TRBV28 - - CASSPITETQYF TGTGCCAGCAGTCCGATAACTGAGACCCAGTACTTC
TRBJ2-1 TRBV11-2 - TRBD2 CASSSRLAGGRHNEQFF TGTGCCAGCAGCTCAAGACTAGCGGGGGGTAGGCACAATGAGCAGTTCTTC
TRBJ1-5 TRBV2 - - CASSERGASNQPQHF TGTGCCAGCAGTGAGCGGGGAGCAAGCAATCAGCCCCAGCATTTT
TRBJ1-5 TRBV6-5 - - CASSYAVSDQPQHF TGTGCCAGCAGTTACGCGGTTTCCGATCAGCCCCAGCATTTT
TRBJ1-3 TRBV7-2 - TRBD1 CASSFGTGGNTIYF TGTGCCAGCAGCTTTGGGACAGGGGGAAACACCATATATTTT
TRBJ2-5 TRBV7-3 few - CASSQDSRGTQYF TGTGCCAGCAGCCAGGACAGTCGGGGGACCCAGTACTTC
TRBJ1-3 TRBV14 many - CASSGTTGNTIYF TGTGCCAGCAGCGGCACAACTGGAAACACCATATATTTT
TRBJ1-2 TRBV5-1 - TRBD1 CASSLEKVFDRGLDGYTF TGCGCCAGCAGCTTGGAAAAGGTTTTTGACAGGGGGCTTGATGGCTACACCTTC
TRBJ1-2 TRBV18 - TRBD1 CASSPETGGNKNYGYTF TGTGCCAGCTCACCGGAGACAGGGGGCAACAAAAACTATGGCTACACCTTC
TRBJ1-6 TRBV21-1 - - CASSKAQGTGNNSPLHF TGTGCCAGCAGCAAAGCGCAGGGGACAGGGAACAATTCACCCCTCCACTTT
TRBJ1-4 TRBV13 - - CASSVQQGGNEKLFF TGTGCCAGCAGCGTACAACAGGGCGGCAATGAAAAACTGTTTTTT